This entry concerns a single TCR beta chain. No antigen is known for it. The data derive from a study of T cell responses to AZD1222 COVID-19 vaccine. Whole-study findings and limits: The repertoires were collected only after the peak T cell response.

Only in-frame clones appear in the TCRdb table, and some are missing; sequencing was by immunoSEQ multiplex PCR. Among about 140,000 clones listed, around nine tenths were seen once. The germline V gene has CDR1 LGHDT and CDR2 YNNKEL (reference sequence). The V gene lost 6 bases and the J gene lost 3 bases, with 8 bases spanning the gap. The CDR3 consists of 12 residues. This TCR came from an adult who received the AZD1222 COVID-19 vaccine. The sample here was peripheral blood, taken 28 days after the second AZD1222 dose. The chain links TRBV3-1 (or the pseudogene TRBV3-2) to TRBJ2-5; D might be TRBD2 (5 bases). The CDR3 here is CASRDWKETQYF. The CDR3 DNA reads as TGTGCCAGCAGGGACTGGAAAGAGACCCAGTACTTC.